This paragraph reports one TCR beta chain. Its target is not known. This specimen comes from a study of brain T cells in children with intractable seizures. The repertoire was sequenced with immunoSEQ multiplex PCR; TCRdb's copy has only in-frame clones and lacks some. The sample has roughly 69,000 clones; about 96% are singletons. Study-wide results and limits: HCMV serostatus was not known, and viral specificity came from CDR3 similarity only. Absence of clones before surgery may stem from lower sequencing depth.

The V and J ends lost 5 bases and 6 bases, in that order; junction bases with no gene match: 12. CDR1 is MDHEN, CDR2 SYDVKM, per germline. The CDR3 totals 15 residues. Before surgery, patients took at least one anti-epileptic drug. The V call is TRBV28, the J call TRBJ2-5; 7 nucleotides agree with TRBD1. The clonotype originates from a boy less than two years old with focal cortical dysplasia and intractable seizures. Source: peripheral blood, taken at surgery. The CDR3 nucleotides read TGTGCCAGCAGTGGACCGGGACAGTCCAGGAAGACCCAGTACTTC. It specifies CASSGPGQSRKTQYF.